This T cell receptor (beta chain) was recovered during a study of T cell repertoires in cytomegalovirus infection. About the research overall: Signatures in public TCR beta sequences pointed to both CMV infection and matching HLA type.

CDR1 and CDR2 from the germline V gene are SGHTA and FQGTGA. Trimming stripped 3 bases from V and 0 bases from J, with 4 bases between. The CDR3 extends over 13 amino acids. From the reads, TCRdb called clonotypes with MiXCR, one entry per CDR3 protein. The table has approximately 130,000 distinct CDR3 sequences, 8.8% seen once. This clonotype was detected only a few times. Its antigen remains unidentified. This may arise from a read error, as a much more abundant clone is one base away. Findings and caveats of the study: Dominating the ex vivo response were HLA-C-restricted CMV-specific TCR beta clonotypes.

This TCR came from a human donor in good health (CMV status not recorded). Some clones in this sample may be carry-over from other donors' samples. The source material was PBMCs. The rearrangement links TRBV7-3 to TRBJ2-3; no reliable D call. CDR3 DNA sequence: TGTGCCAGCAGCTTCGAGAGCACAGATACGCAGTATTTT. Its translation is CASSFESTDTQYF. Full variable domain (remainder filled in from reference TRBV7-3 and TRBJ2-3): GAGVSQTPSNKVTEKGKYVELRCDPISGHTALYWYRQSLGQGPEFLIYFQGTGAADDSGLPNDRFFAVRPEGSVSTLKIQRTERGDSAVYLCASSFESTDTQYFGPGTRLTVL.